This T cell receptor (beta chain) came from a study of CD8 T cells in Susac syndrome. On this clonotype: Its antigen remains unknown.

Roughly 0.45 to 1 ug RNA was reverse transcribed with random hexamers. TCRdb reanalysed the immunoSEQ multiplex PCR reads using MiXCR and keeps one entry per CDR3 protein. The repertoire holds more than 65,000 distinct CDR3 sequences, with just under 95% as singletons. Sequencing of TCR beta drew on CD8+ and CD4+ T cells from blood. CD8+ and CD4+ T cells were negatively isolated; TEMRA cells were FACS-enriched. General observations from the study: The number of individuals included in the study's TCR sequencing and HLA analysis was acknowledged as relatively small. Susac CD8+ clonal expansion peaked in TEMRA cells and active patients.

Trimming at V came to 4 bases and at J to 4 bases, leaving 7 bases not matched to a gene. Germline V CDR1 and CDR2: SGDLS, YYNGEE. The CDR3 covers 15 residues. The sequence came from a human donor with Susac syndrome. The J gene is TRBJ2-7, the V gene TRBV9; 11 bases are shared with TRBD2. Sequenced sample: CD8+ T cells from PBMCs. The CDR3 DNA follows: TGTGCCAGCAGCCCTGGGACTAGCGGAGGTTACGAGCAGTACTTC. Translated, it gives CASSPGTSGGYEQYF.